These 13 T cell receptor beta chains originate from one sample sequenced in a study of T cells of healthy individuals. TCRdb passed the 5' RACE reads through MiXCR, listing each CDR3 protein once. This sample has 100,000 or so distinct CDR3 sequences; approximately 15% occur once, and the top ten carry 6.2%. These TCRs come from a human donor in good health.

The chain couples TRBV19 to TRBJ1-5, with 7 bases matching TRBD1. Germline trimming cut 7 bases from V and 4 bases from J; bases unmatched to any gene: 13. CDR1 is LNHDA and CDR2 is SQIVND in the germline V gene (reference sequence). CDR3 length: 16 amino acids. In DNA, the CDR3 is TGTGCCAGTACCTCCACTCGGGACAGTCGGAATCAGCCCCAGCATTTT. Amino acids: CASTSTRDSRNQPQHF.

In this sample, this clonotype turned up a few times. The chain joins TRBV10-3 to TRBJ2-7; 8 nucleotides align to TRBD2. The CDR3 has 15 amino acids. Germline V lookup: CDR1 ENHRY, CDR2 SYGVKD. V shed 0 bases and J 2 bases; nucleotides not matched to a gene: 3. The CDR3 nucleotides are TGTGCCATCAGTGAGTCGGCTAGCGGGCCCTACGAGCAGTACTTC. It encodes CAISESASGPYEQYF.

The chain couples TRBV12-3 or TRBV12-4 to TRBJ2-5; 10 nucleotides agree with TRBD2. This CDR3 spans 13 amino acids. Trimming took 6 bases from V and 5 from J; bases not matched to a gene: 3. The CDR3 nucleotides are TGTGCCAGCAGAGGGACTAGCGACGAGACCCAGTACTTC. It encodes CASRGTSDETQYF.

In this sample, this clonotype turned up a few times. V usage is TRBV20-1 and J usage is TRBJ2-7; TRBD2 is a possible D gene (6 bases). This CDR3 has 12 amino acids. The germline V gene has CDR1 DFQATT and CDR2 SNEGSKA (reference sequence). Trimming left V 3 bases short and J 7 bases short, with 13 bases between. CDR3 sequence (DNA): TGCAGTGCTAGCCTGGGGGGAAAAGAGCAGTACTTC. Residues: CSASLGGKEQYF.

This rearrangement joins TRBV3-1 to TRBJ2-3; D remains unclear. The V gene lost 6 bases and the J gene lost 2 bases, with 9 bases spanning the gap. Germline V gene sequence: CDR1 LGHDT, CDR2 YNNKEL (reference sequence). The CDR3 contains 13 residues. The CDR3 DNA sequence: TGTGCCAGCAGGGCGCCGGACACAGATACGCAGTATTTT. Its protein product is CASRAPDTDTQYF.

The chain recombines TRBV5-6 with TRBJ2-7; no firm D call. The germline V gene has CDR1 SGHDT and CDR2 YYEEEE. Trimming shortened V by 4 bases and J by 1 base, and 12 bases separated the two germline ends. This CDR3 contains 14 residues. Written as DNA, the CDR3 is TGTGCCAGCAGCATACTGTTGGGATCCTACGAGCAGTACTTC. It translates to CASSILLGSYEQYF.

This clonotype was observed a handful of times. The V gene is TRBV6-5, the J gene TRBJ1-5; possibly TRBD1 for D (6 bases). CDR1 is MNHEY, CDR2 SVGAGI, per germline. The V gene lost 3 bases and the J gene lost 6 bases, with 9 bases spanning the gap. The CDR3 has 13 amino acids. The CDR3 spells CASSYIRGQPQHF. DNA of the CDR3: TGTGCCAGCAGTTATATCAGGGGTCAGCCCCAGCATTTT.

The chain couples TRBV12-3 or TRBV12-4 to TRBJ1-5; unclear D gene. The CDR3 is made up of 14 amino acids. V dropped 5 bases and J dropped 0 bases, with 8 bases sitting between them. The DNA for the CDR3 is TGTGCCAGCAGTCAAAGGGATAGCAATCAGCCCCAGCATTTT. Translating gives CASSQRDSNQPQHF.

This sequence joins TRBV29-1 and TRBJ1-1; the D gene is possibly TRBD1 (5 bases). The CDR3 spans 12 residues. V was clipped by 5 bases and J by 2 bases, with 9 bases between them. The germline CDR1 and CDR2 sequences are SQVTM and ANQGSEA. CDR3 amino acids: CSVTGFNTEAFF. CDR3 nucleotides: TGCAGCGTTACAGGCTTTAACACTGAAGCTTTCTTT.

This clonotype has only a few counts. V is TRBV3-1 and J is TRBJ2-5, with TRBD2 identical over 9 bases. The CDR3 loop spans 17 amino acids. V trimming: 5 bases; J trimming: 5 bases; junction bases outside the gene matches: 15. Germline-derived CDR1 and CDR2 are LGHDT and YNNKEL (reference sequence). The CDR3 DNA sequence: TGTGCCAGCAGCGCTTCTCGTCTAGCGGGAAAAGGCGAGACCCAGTACTTC. This gives the protein CASSASRLAGKGETQYF.

CDR3: CASSSGQGSGELFF. For the CDR3, the DNA is TGTGCCAGCAGTTCGGGGCAGGGAAGCGGGGAGCTGTTTTTT. This rearrangement joins TRBV6-2 or TRBV6-3 to TRBJ2-2; D may correspond to TRBD1 or TRBD2 (5 bases each). Germline CDR1 reads MNHEY; CDR2 reads SVGEGT. This CDR3 is built from 14 residues. V was pared by 4 bases and J by 7 bases, with 13 bases between.

This clonotype was counted only a few times. The chain couples TRBV7-9 to TRBJ2-3, with D tentatively TRBD1 (5 bases). The V end lost 2 bases, the J end lost 1 base, and 10 bases lay between the germline ends. Germline lookup yields CDR1 SEHNR and CDR2 FQNEAQ (reference sequence). The CDR3 extends over 15 amino acids. In DNA form, the CDR3 reads TGTGCCAGCAGCTTACTAGGGGCCCGCACAGATACGCAGTATTTT. It codes for CASSLLGARTDTQYF.

The chain combines TRBV4-3 with TRBJ2-7; D is ambiguous. Trimming left V 0 bases short and J 0 bases short, with 9 bases between. CDR1 and CDR2 (germline): LGHNA, YSLEER. This CDR3 region has 15 residues. CDR3 region: CASSQDPGFSYEQYF. CDR3 nucleotide sequence: TGCGCCAGCAGCCAAGATCCGGGTTTCTCCTACGAGCAGTACTTC.